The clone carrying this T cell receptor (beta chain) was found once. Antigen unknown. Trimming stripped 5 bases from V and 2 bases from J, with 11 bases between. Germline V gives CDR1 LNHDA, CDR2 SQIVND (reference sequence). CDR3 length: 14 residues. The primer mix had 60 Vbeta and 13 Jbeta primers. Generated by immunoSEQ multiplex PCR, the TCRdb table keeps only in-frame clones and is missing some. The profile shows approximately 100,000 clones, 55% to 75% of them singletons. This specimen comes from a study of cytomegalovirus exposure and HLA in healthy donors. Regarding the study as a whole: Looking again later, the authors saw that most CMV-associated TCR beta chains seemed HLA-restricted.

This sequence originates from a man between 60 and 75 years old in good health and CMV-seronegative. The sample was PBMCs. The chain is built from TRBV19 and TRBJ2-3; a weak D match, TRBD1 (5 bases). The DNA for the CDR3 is TGTGCCAGTAGTCCCGGACATATCACAGATACGCAGTATTTT. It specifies CASSPGHITDTQYF.